One and the same sample provided the 18 T cell receptor beta chains below, sequenced in a study of blood T cell repertoires in COVID-19. Profiling relied on immunoSEQ multiplex PCR, and the TCRdb table lists in-frame clones only, not all of them. The sample includes 200,000 to 250,000 clones, approximately 84% seen only once; the top ten take approximately 3%. The source material was peripheral blood. These receptors all stem from a woman in her 30s who had recovered from COVID-19.

The rearrangement joins TRBV2 to TRBJ2-2, with a weak D call TRBD2 (6 bases). Germline CDR1 SNHLY, CDR2 FYNNEI. This CDR3 is 15 amino acids long. Trimming removed 7 bases from V and 0 bases from J, with 12 bases in between. CDR3 amino acids: CASNDRLANTGELFF. In DNA form, the CDR3 reads TGTGCCAGCAATGATAGACTAGCGAACACCGGGGAGCTGTTTTTT.

J is TRBJ2-2 and V is TRBV3-1 (or the pseudogene TRBV3-2); 12 nucleotides align to TRBD2. The length of the CDR3 is 15 residues. Germline V gives CDR1 LGHDT, CDR2 YNNKEL (reference sequence). The V segment lost 1 base and the J segment 6 bases; nucleotides outside the gene matches: 0. CDR3: CASSQGLAGAGELFF. DNA of the CDR3: TGTGCCAGCAGCCAAGGACTAGCGGGAGCCGGGGAGCTGTTTTTT.

This chain links TRBV11-2 with TRBJ1-2; possible D gene TRBD1, 5 bases. CDR1 is SGHAT and CDR2 is FQNNGV in the germline V gene. The CDR3 has 13 residues. Between the trimmed V and J ends, which lost 5 bases and 4 bases, there was a span of 11 bases. The CDR3 DNA reads TGTGCCAGCAGCCCGGGGAGGGGCTATGGCTACACCTTC. The encoded protein is CASSPGRGYGYTF.

V usage is TRBV6-5 and J usage is TRBJ2-3; no definite D call. From germline, CDR1 is MNHEY and CDR2 SVGAGI. This CDR3 is 16 amino acids long. The germline V and J ends were trimmed by 0 bases and 2 bases, with 12 bases remaining between them. CDR3 region: CASSYSMAEYTDTQYF. The CDR3 DNA sequence: TGTGCCAGCAGTTACTCGATGGCTGAATACACAGATACGCAGTATTTT.

The rearrangement joins TRBV21-1 to TRBJ2-7; the tabulated D call, TRBD2, remains unverified against the DNA. TRBV21-1 is listed as a pseudogene. The CDR3 is 12 amino acids. The CDR3 loop is CASKREGCEQYF. Written as DNA, the CDR3 is TGTGCCAGCAAGCGGGAGGGTTGCGAGCAGTACTTC.

J is TRBJ2-2 and V is TRBV6-5, with D possibly TRBD1 on 6 matching bases. V gave up 6 bases and J gave up 6 bases, with 14 bases separating them. CDR1 and CDR2 (germline): MNHEY, SVGAGI. The CDR3 has 14 amino acids. CDR3 nucleotides: TGTGCCAGCAGGCCATCCTCAGGGGCCGGGGAGCTGTTTTTT. It encodes CASRPSSGAGELFF.

This clone was seen a few times. The chain is built from TRBV28 and TRBJ1-6, with 8 bases matching TRBD1. V lost 6 bases and J lost 7; bases outside the gene matches: 20. Germline CDR1 is MDHEN and CDR2 is SYDVKM. The CDR3 runs 19 residues. The chain's CDR3 is CASRSFFETGDKGNSPLHF. DNA for the CDR3: TGTGCCAGCAGGTCCTTCTTTGAGACAGGGGACAAGGGCAATTCACCCCTCCACTTT.

The chain has TRBV11-2 and TRBJ2-5, with 7 positions matching TRBD1. V shed 1 base, J shed 2 bases, and the junction held 10 bases outside the gene matches. Germline CDR1 reads SGHAT; CDR2 reads FQNNGV. The CDR3 totals 17 residues. CDR3 bases: TGTGCCAGCAGCTTAGGTCTCCGGGACAGACTACAAGAGACCCAGTACTTC. It translates to CASSLGLRDRLQETQYF.

This clone showed up many times. The rearrangement joins TRBV5-1 to TRBJ2-7; 9 bases are a match to TRBD1. The CDR3 runs to 16 residues. Germline loops: CDR1 SGHRS, CDR2 YFSETQ. V shed 1 base and J 0 bases; nucleotides not matched to a gene: 5. CDR3 DNA sequence: TGCGCCAGCAGCTTGTTAGGACAGGGGTTCTCCTACGAGCAGTACTTC. Protein sequence: CASSLLGQGFSYEQYF.

As for this clone: The sample carries other DNA sequences with the same CDR3. The V call is TRBV5-1, the J call TRBJ1-5; 8 positions agree with TRBD1. CDR3 size: 15 residues. Germline-derived CDR1 and CDR2 are SGHRS and YFSETQ. The J segment lost 1 base and the V segment lost 1 base, leaving 1 base of the junction unmatched. The CDR3 DNA follows: TGCGCCAGCAGCTTGCAGGGGGCGAGCAATCAGCCCCAGCATTTT. It yields the protein CASSLQGASNQPQHF.

A few counts support this clone. The chain carries TRBV27 and TRBJ2-7; D is undetermined. V was shortened by 5 bases and J by 3 bases, with 11 bases between the two germline ends. This CDR3 contains 13 residues. CDR1 MNHEY and CDR2 SMNVEV come from the germline V gene (reference sequence). The CDR3 nucleotides read TGTGCCAGCAGTCCCTACGGCGGCTACGAGCAGTACTTC. This codes for CASSPYGGYEQYF.

The rearrangement uses TRBV2 and TRBJ1-2; the match to TRBD1 covers 7 bases. Germline V lookup: CDR1 SNHLY, CDR2 FYNNEI. V trimming: 6 bases; J trimming: 3 bases; junction bases outside the gene matches: 7. There are 14 residues in the CDR3. The CDR3 nucleotides are TGTGCCAGCAGCGCTCAGGGGGACTACTATGGCTACACCTTC. It codes for CASSAQGDYYGYTF.

The rearrangement links TRBV6-5 to TRBJ2-7; 8 positions match TRBD2. The length of the CDR3 is 14 residues. J lost 4 bases, V lost 4 bases, and 6 bases had no gene match. CDR1 MNHEY and CDR2 SVGAGI come from the germline V gene. CDR3 loop: CASSLEKRGYEQYF. The CDR3 nucleotides read TGTGCCAGCAGTTTGGAGAAGCGGGGGTACGAGCAGTACTTC.

This clone was recorded a few times. The chain carries TRBV29-1 and TRBJ2-5; TRBD2 matches 9 bases. The CDR3 is 14 residues long. Germline V CDR1 and CDR2: SQVTM, ANQGSEA. The V and J ends lost 4 bases and 5 bases, in that order; junction bases with no gene match: 8. CDR3 region: CSVVLAGTAETQYF. CDR3 coding DNA: TGCAGCGTTGTGCTAGCGGGAACAGCGGAGACCCAGTACTTC. The whole variable domain, remainder taken from reference TRBV29-1 and TRBJ2-5, is SAVISQKPSRDICQRGTSLTIQCQVDSQVTMMFWYRQQPGQSLTLIATANQGSEATYESGFVIDKFPISRPNLTFSTLTVSNMSPEDSSIYLCSVVLAGTAETQYFGPGTRLLVL.

This chain connects TRBV12-3 or TRBV12-4 to TRBJ1-1; no firm D call. Trimming cost V 3 bases and J 1 base, with 6 bases left between them. This CDR3 comprises 13 residues. CDR3 DNA sequence: TGTGCCAGCAGTTTTGGGCGGAACACTGAAGCTTTCTTT. Its protein is CASSFGRNTEAFF.

The chain links TRBV6-1 to TRBJ2-3; 7 positions agree with TRBD2. The CDR3 covers 16 residues. From germline, CDR1 is MNHNS and CDR2 SASEGT. V lost 2 bases to trimming and J lost 2 bases; unmatched junction nucleotides: 7. The CDR3 sequence: CASSEPSGTITDTQYF. For the CDR3, the DNA is TGTGCCAGCAGTGAACCCAGCGGGACTATCACAGATACGCAGTATTTT.

This clone was seen ten or more times. The chain is built from TRBV30 and TRBJ2-7; D gene ambiguous. The length of the CDR3 is 12 residues. V shed 0 bases and J shed 6 bases, with 9 bases lying between them. Germline CDR1 GTSNPN, CDR2 SVGIG (reference sequence). As DNA, the CDR3 is TGTGCCTGGAGTGTAACCCAGTCCGAGCAGTACTTC. Encoded protein: CAWSVTQSEQYF.

J is TRBJ1-6 and V is TRBV28; TRBD1 is a possible D gene (5 bases). Per the germline V gene, CDR1 is MDHEN and CDR2 is SYDVKM. The CDR3 contains 15 residues. The V and J ends lost 2 bases and 4 bases respectively, with 9 bases between them. CDR3 region: CASSLRDLYNSPLHF. As DNA, the CDR3 is TGTGCCAGCAGTTTAAGGGACTTGTATAATTCACCCCTCCACTTT.